The 13 T cell receptor beta chains reported below all come from one sample, sequenced in a study of blood T cell repertoires in COVID-19. TCRdb's table, derived via immunoSEQ multiplex PCR, lists solely in-frame clones and lacks some. This sample yields 230,000 or so clones, of which 85% are seen a single time; under 8% belongs to the top ten. Sequenced material: PBMCs or T cells enriched from blood (not recorded which). Receptors originate from a woman in her forties or fifties who had been exposed to COVID-19.

This clone was found once. The V and J genes are TRBV11-2 and TRBJ1-4; the match to TRBD1 covers 7 bases. V gave up 1 base and J gave up 4 bases; unmatched junction bases: 9. The CDR3 extends over 17 amino acids. The germline gives CDR1 SGHAT, CDR2 FQNNGV. The CDR3 DNA reads as TGTGCCAGCAGCTTAGGAGTAGGGGGCAGGATTAATGAAAAACTGTTTTTT. It translates to CASSLGVGGRINEKLFF.

This clone was counted only a few times. The chain is built from TRBV9 and TRBJ2-3; TRBD2 matches at 10 bases. J gave up 6 bases and V 3 bases, and 7 bases lay outside the gene matches. Germline values: CDR1 SGDLS, CDR2 YYNGEE. The CDR3 spans 15 residues. Written as DNA, the CDR3 is TGTGCCAGCAGCGCCGTGCTAGCGGGAGTGGATACGCAGTATTTT. Translation: CASSAVLAGVDTQYF.

This clone was seen a single time. The rearrangement uses TRBV25-1 and TRBJ2-2, with 7 bases lining up with TRBD2. The germline V gene has CDR1 MGHDK and CDR2 SYGVNS. V lost 7 bases and J lost 2; bases outside the gene matches: 7. The CDR3 covers 15 residues. DNA of the CDR3: TGTGCCAGCACCGAGGGACTACTAAACACCGGGGAGCTGTTTTTT. Protein sequence: CASTEGLLNTGELFF.

V and J are TRBV6-5 and TRBJ1-5; D is perhaps TRBD1 (6 bases). CDR3 length equals 14 residues. V was trimmed by 5 bases and J by 2 bases, leaving 10 bases between them. CDR1 is MNHEY and CDR2 is SVGAGI in the germline V gene. The CDR3 bases are TGTGCCAGCAGTAATAGACAGGGCAATCAGCCCCAGCATTTT. Its protein product is CASSNRQGNQPQHF.

The rearrangement joins TRBV5-1 to TRBJ2-7, with 10 bases matching TRBD2. This CDR3 has 14 amino acids. The V gene end was trimmed by 0 bases and the J gene end by 4 bases; junction bases not matched to a gene: 1. In germline, CDR1 is SGHRS, CDR2 YFSETQ. CDR3 bases: TGCGCCAGCAGCTTGGCACTAGCGGGGTACGAGCAGTACTTC. Translated, it gives CASSLALAGYEQYF.

The CDR3 nucleotides are TGTGCCAGTAGTAGCCCTCCCGGGACAGGGTTTGGACTTACTGAAGCTTTCTTT. The encoded protein is CASSSPPGTGFGLTEAFF. This chain uses TRBV19 with TRBJ1-1, with 9 bases lining up with TRBD1. Trimming removed 4 bases from V and 5 bases from J; junction bases left unmatched: 17. The germline V gene encodes CDR1 LNHDA and CDR2 SQIVND (reference sequence). The CDR3 sequence is 18 residues long.

The chain links TRBV18 to TRBJ1-1; 10 bases fit TRBD1. Unmatched junction bases numbered 6, after V lost 3 bases and J lost 11 bases. The CDR3 loop spans 13 amino acids. Per germline, CDR1 KGHSH and CDR2 LQKENI. The CDR3 loop reads CASSPLDRGLAFF. The CDR3 DNA sequence: TGTGCCAGCTCACCTTTAGACAGGGGGCTGGCTTTCTTT.

The chain uses TRBV3-1 (or the pseudogene TRBV3-2) and TRBJ1-1; 8 positions match TRBD1. V lost 6 bases to trimming and J lost 11 bases; unmatched junction nucleotides: 8. Germline CDR1 LGHDT, CDR2 YNNKEL (reference sequence). The CDR3 length is 12 residues. The CDR3 sequence: CASSQQGEEAFF. The CDR3 nucleotides are TGTGCCAGCAGTCAACAGGGGGAAGAGGCTTTCTTT.

J is TRBJ2-5 and V is TRBV3-1 (or the pseudogene TRBV3-2), with D tentatively TRBD2 (6 bases). The V and J ends lost 1 base and 0 bases respectively, with 9 bases between them. The germline gives CDR1 LGHDT, CDR2 YNNKEL (reference sequence). CDR3 size: 15 residues. The CDR3 region has the DNA TGTGCCAGCAGCCAAGTTGGAGGGTACCAAGAGACCCAGTACTTC. It yields the protein CASSQVGGYQETQYF.

The rearrangement joins TRBV28 to TRBJ1-2; the match to TRBD1 covers 7 bases. This CDR3 is built from 13 residues. The trim removed 10 bases at V and 8 bases at J, leaving 13 bases unmatched. CDR1 and CDR2 from the germline V gene are MDHEN and SYDVKM. The CDR3 DNA reads TGTGCCATTAGAACCGGGACAGAGTTCGGCTACACCTTC. Translating gives CAIRTGTEFGYTF.

The chain joins TRBV6-5 to TRBJ2-7; D is ambiguous. V shed 7 bases and J shed 3 bases, with 7 bases lying between them. Germline values: CDR1 MNHEY, CDR2 SVGAGI. The CDR3 length is 11 residues. CDR3 sequence reads: CASTKNYEQYF. CDR3 DNA sequence: TGTGCCAGCACTAAAAACTACGAGCAGTACTTC.

This rearrangement joins TRBV18 to TRBJ1-3; D remains unclear. The ends were cut back, 3 bases at V and 5 bases at J, with 11 bases in the middle. The germline V gene encodes CDR1 KGHSH and CDR2 LQKENI. This CDR3 spans 14 amino acids. The CDR3 region is CASSPGGNRNTIYF. The CDR3 region has the DNA TGTGCCAGCTCACCGGGCGGGAACCGAAACACCATATATTTT.

Only a few counts were recorded for this clone. The genes are TRBV6-5 and TRBJ1-1; D is unclear. Looked up from germline, CDR1 is MNHEY and CDR2 is SVGAGI. The CDR3 runs to 13 residues. V shed 6 bases and J shed 0 bases, with 8 bases lying between them. In nucleotides, the CDR3 is TGTGCCAGCAGGACACTAGTGAACACTGAAGCTTTCTTT. Residues: CASRTLVNTEAFF.